Sequencing of this TCR beta chain was carried out in a study of beta chain features in type 1 diabetes (dated by TCRdb to 2016 to 2018). Context from the whole study: No differences in mean age, gender distribution, total cell number or subset yield were found between patients and healthy donors. Across all samples, around 100 million sorted cells were examined, and cell number per subset correlated strongly with RNA yield. In the study, TCRB repertoires of sorted circulating CD4+ T cell subsets from recently diagnosed type 1 diabetes patients were compared with those of matched healthy donors. Regulatory and stem cell-like memory subsets were obtained from only 8 patients and about 8 healthy donors, while naive and central memory subsets were obtained from all 28 donors.

From each donor, a single peripheral blood sample of approximately 110 mL on average was drawn into heparinised tubes. Using a panel that included CD45RO, CCR7, CD25, CD127, CD95 and CD27, naive, central memory, regulatory and stem cell-like memory CD4+ T cells were sorted on a BD FACSAria II. Purity was above 95% for every sorted population. PBMCs were separated immediately by Lymphoprep density gradient centrifugation and were stained directly, without being cultured. So that batch effects would be minimized, each experiment stained and sorted samples in pairs, pairing one healthy donor with one patient. V is shortened by 5 bases, J by 12 bases, and the region joining them spans 11 bases. Sequences SQVTM (CDR1) and ANQGSEA (CDR2) are obtained from the germline V gene. From its cysteine to its phenylalanine, the CDR3 spans 10 amino acids. Solely the CDR3 DNA is kept, with 30 bases framed from the first base.

To note about this clone: No antigen is known for it. One base away there is no much larger clone; base qualities are not given.

Overall results and qualifications from the work: Sequencing cDNA rather than genomic DNA could over-represent highly expressing activated cells, although activation and CD3 levels did not differ between groups. Shorter templates might be favored by PCR, yet because patient and control samples were amplified and corrected together, any such skew would affect both groups equally. Only small numbers of individuals were included in the HLA sub-analyses, which left unresolved whether HLA type had any influence on TCRB rearrangement. At VDJ recombination sites, type 1 diabetes patients had fewer insertions and more deleted nucleotides, which implies abnormalities in thymic rearrangement. In all four CD4+ subsets, TCRB CDR3 length was moderately but significantly shorter in type 1 diabetes patients. The naive, central memory and regulatory TCRB repertoires appeared to resemble one another more closely among patients than among healthy donors.

All of the isolated RNA was reverse transcribed with the High Capacity cDNA Reverse Transcription Kit, so expressed TCRB transcripts were sequenced. Deep immunoSEQ sequencing was performed on naive, central memory and regulatory T cell samples, with an average of roughly 3.3 million total reads per sample. Sorted cells were lysed in RLT buffer, and RNA was extracted using DNase-treated RNeasy Micro or Mini kits according to cell number. To prevent cross-contamination, each cell subset was processed individually, whereas patient and healthy donor samples were processed jointly. The immunoSEQ multiplex PCR was used to amplify TCRB sequences from cDNA, generating 87-bp fragments that spanned the CDR3 region. Sequencing of the amplicons was performed on the Illumina HiSeq platform. Processing in the source paper ran as follows. PCR bias was computationally corrected using synthetic template baselines, reads within Hamming distance 2 were collapsed, and singletons that could not be merged were discarded. Reads were aligned against IMGT so that V, D and J genes, CDR3 length and insertions or deletions at six rearrangement sites could be assigned. Within each subset, clonotype counts were normalized to sorted cell number, and only after that were true diversity and Gini coefficients computed with the tcR R package. The overlap coefficient, calculated on TCRB nucleotide sequences, was used to quantify repertoire sharing. As stored in TCRdb, this immuneACCESS dataset retains in-frame rearrangements with V and J assigned. A fraction of the clones does not appear; measured against another copy, unresolved V genes explain less than half of the discrepancy, and the remainder lacks a known reason. For V, J and clone size, that table is used; D and trimming come from the DNA. The sample includes 95,000 to 110,000 clones, with around 30% observed a single time. The leading ten clones occupy 0.5% to 0.6% of the sample.

Here the chain combines TRBV29-1 and TRBJ2-1; a tentative D call is TRBD1 (6 bases match). The sequencing sample was made of central memory CD4+ T cells from blood. The clonotype was recovered from a woman between 18 and 29 years old with type 1 diabetes. The CDR3 reads as follows: CSVHRDTQFF. The base sequence is TGCAGCGTTCACAGGGATACGCAGTTCTTC.